Presented here are 13 T cell receptor beta chains from one specimen sequenced in a study of T cell responses to AZD1222 COVID-19 vaccine. Data came from immunoSEQ multiplex PCR; TCRdb stores just in-frame clones and leaves some out. Seen here are about 130,000 clones, around 93% observed once, and the top ten hold approximately 6.9%. The sample here was peripheral blood, taken 28 days after the second AZD1222 dose. The receptors originated from an adult who received the AZD1222 COVID-19 vaccine.

The CDR3 spells CASANNRGGYGYTF. The CDR3 region has the DNA TGTGCCAGCGCGAACAACAGGGGTGGCTATGGCTACACCTTC. V and J are TRBV6-5 and TRBJ1-2; 7 positions agree with TRBD1. V was pared by 8 bases and J by 4 bases, with 10 bases of the junction left unmatched. The CDR3 runs 14 residues. In germline, CDR1 is MNHEY, CDR2 SVGAGI.

The chain recombines TRBV6-1 with TRBJ2-1; 12 nucleotides align to TRBD2. The CDR3 extends over 15 amino acids. The J segment lost 8 bases and the V segment lost 2 bases, leaving 4 bases of the junction unmatched. Per germline, CDR1 MNHNS and CDR2 SASEGT. CDR3 residues: CASSEPWTSGDEQFF. CDR3 coding DNA: TGTGCCAGCAGTGAACCCTGGACTAGCGGGGATGAGCAGTTCTTC.

V is TRBV15 and J is TRBJ2-3, with D tentatively TRBD2 (5 bases). Germline assignment: CDR1 LNHNV and CDR2 YYDKDF (reference sequence). Trimming left V 3 bases short and J 2 bases short, with 12 bases between. The CDR3 is made up of 15 amino acids. In DNA form, the CDR3 reads TGTGCCACCAGCAGGGAGGAAATAGACACAGATACGCAGTATTTT. Its translation: CATSREEIDTDTQYF. Full variable domain (outside the CDR3, taken from reference TRBV15 and TRBJ2-3): DAMVIQNPRYQVTQFGKPVTLSCSQTLNHNVMYWYQQKSSQAPKLLFHYYDKDFNNEADTPDNFQSRRPNTSFCFLDIRSPGLGDTAMYLCATSREEIDTDTQYFGPGTRLTVL.

This sequence joins TRBV12-5 and TRBJ2-7, with a possible D match to TRBD1 (6 bases). V dropped 2 bases and J dropped 4 bases, with 15 bases sitting between them. The CDR3 sequence is 15 residues long. In germline, CDR1 is LGHNT, CDR2 FRNRAP. CDR3 coding DNA: TGTGCTAGTGGTTTGCCGTTCGGACAGTTTTACGAGCAGTACTTC. Translating gives CASGLPFGQFYEQYF.

The rearrangement uses TRBV6-6 and TRBJ2-2; TRBD1 is a possible D gene (6 bases). The CDR3 covers 15 residues. V was clipped by 4 bases and J by 2 bases, with 11 bases between them. The germline V gene encodes CDR1 MNHNY and CDR2 SVGAGI (reference sequence). The chain's CDR3 is CASSFDRINTGELFF. In nucleotides, the CDR3 is TGTGCCAGCAGTTTCGACAGGATTAACACCGGGGAGCTGTTTTTT.

This rearrangement joins TRBV2 to TRBJ2-3; 8 nucleotides line up with TRBD2. This CDR3 contains 15 residues. Germline lookup yields CDR1 SNHLY and CDR2 FYNNEI. After removal of 6 bases from V and 4 bases from J, the junction contained 9 bases not matched to a gene. CDR3 protein: CASSLLSGVADTQYF. The CDR3 nucleotides are TGTGCCAGCAGCCTACTTAGCGGGGTGGCAGATACGCAGTATTTT.

Notes on this clone: Compared with germline, one end of the junction differs, possibly owing to a read error. The rearrangement joins TRBV7-7 to TRBJ1-6; D unresolved. CDR3 length: 15 amino acids. Germline V gives CDR1 SSHAT, CDR2 FNYEAQ (reference sequence). The CDR3 region has the DNA TGTGCTAGCAGCTTAGATTTTGCCAGTGGTTCACCCCTCCACTTT. It translates to CASSLDFASGSPLHF.

V is TRBV5-1 and J is TRBJ1-6; D is unclear. The CDR3 loop spans 15 amino acids. CDR1 is SGHRS and CDR2 is YFSETQ in the germline V gene. V dropped 2 bases and J dropped 4 bases, with 10 bases sitting between them. The CDR3 here is CASSLGAGYNSPLHF. CDR3 in DNA: TGCGCCAGCAGCTTAGGTGCTGGGTATAATTCACCCCTCCACTTT.

The chain employs TRBV6-2 or TRBV6-3 and TRBJ1-6; D remains unclear. Germline V lookup: CDR1 MNHEY, CDR2 SVGEGT. CDR3 size: 12 residues. Trimming cost V 2 bases and J 8 bases, with 4 bases left between them. The CDR3 region has the DNA TGTGCCAGCAGTTACGGTGATTCACCCCTCCACTTT. It encodes CASSYGDSPLHF.

J is TRBJ1-4 and V is TRBV5-6, with D possibly TRBD1 on 5 matching bases. The ends were cut back, 3 bases at V and 5 bases at J, with 8 bases in the middle. The CDR3 length is 13 residues. Germline CDR1 reads SGHDT; CDR2 reads YYEEEE. The CDR3 loop reads CASSWGSNEKLFF. CDR3 sequence (DNA): TGTGCCAGCAGCTGGGGGTCCAATGAAAAACTGTTTTTT.

This clone was detected only once. The chain is built from TRBV29-1 and TRBJ2-1, with TRBD1 matching over 10 bases. Trimming at V came to 6 bases and at J to 4 bases, leaving 6 bases not matched to a gene. The CDR3 is 14 residues long. In germline, CDR1 is SQVTM, CDR2 ANQGSEA. The CDR3 reads CSVAGTGAYNEQFF. DNA for the CDR3: TGCAGCGTGGCCGGGACAGGGGCTTACAATGAGCAGTTCTTC.

The rearrangement uses TRBV18 and TRBJ1-2; 8 bases fit TRBD1. The V gene's germline CDR1 is KGHSH and CDR2 LQKENI. The CDR3 is 14 amino acids. The V and J ends lost 6 bases and 7 bases, in that order; junction bases with no gene match: 10. CDR3 sequence: CASSQGQGEVGYTF. CDR3 nucleotide sequence: TGTGCCAGCTCCCAAGGACAGGGTGAGGTTGGCTACACCTTC.

This clone was observed a single time. J is TRBJ1-1 and V is TRBV7-8; the D is unclear. Per the germline V gene, CDR1 is SGHVS and CDR2 is FQNEAQ. The V end lost 4 bases, the J end lost 0 bases, and 12 bases lay between the germline ends. The CDR3 covers 15 residues. CDR3 DNA: TGTGCCAGCAGCTATTCCTGGGCCTTGAACACTGAAGCTTTCTTT. It is translated as CASSYSWALNTEAFF.